This T cell receptor (beta chain) was captured by sequencing in a study of T cell changes during pregnancy in multiple sclerosis. The germline V gene has CDR1 SGHRS and CDR2 YFSETQ. Between the trimmed V and J ends, which lost 1 base and 6 bases, there was a span of 9 bases. The CDR3 runs 13 residues. Using immunoSEQ multiplex PCR, the repertoire was profiled, and TCRdb retains in-frame clones only, with some absent. The top ten hold 0.2% of the sample, which has tens of thousands of clones, 92% seen once. V is TRBV5-1 and J is TRBJ2-3; D might be TRBD1 (5 bases). Source: CD4+ T cells from peripheral blood mononuclear cells, taken in the second trimester of pregnancy. The clonotype comes from a female donor with multiple sclerosis, enrolled in a pregnancy study. DNA for the CDR3: TGCGCCAGCAGCTTGAGGGCAGGGGATACGCAGTATTTT. Translated, it gives CASSLRAGDTQYF.